This TCR beta chain was obtained from a study of immune cell composition in non-small cell lung cancer. Regarding the study as a whole: Tumour-associated clones >0.5% occurred in approximately 31% of adenocarcinomas, 75% of squamous.

This clone was seen only a few times. Its antigen is not identified. Germline values: CDR1 SGHTA, CDR2 FQGTGA. The CDR3 consists of 14 residues. The trim removed 2 bases at V and 3 bases at J, leaving 3 bases unmatched. Normal lung was sampled as far from the tumour as possible, at least 3 cm. Produced via immunoSEQ multiplex PCR; TCRdb's table is partial and in-frame only. The sample records more than 3,000 clones, about three quarters being singletons. The J gene is TRBJ2-5, the V gene TRBV7-3; TRBD1 matches at 7 bases. This clonotype was sampled from a human donor with non-small cell lung cancer. The sample comprised non-adjacent lung tissue. CDR3 loop: CASSLGGQEETQYF. DNA for the CDR3: TGTGCCAGCAGCTTAGGAGGACAGGAAGAGACCCAGTACTTC.